The 5 T cell receptor beta chains given below trace back to one sample, sequenced in a study of T cells in Graves' hyperthyroidism and ophthalmopathy. There were TCR beta CDR3 regions amplified from RNA transcripts. The HTBI primer set served for first-round RT-PCR of the TCR CDR3. Each CDR3 protein is one row after TCRdb ran MiXCR on the multiplex PCR reads. The sample lists some 510,000 distinct CDR3 sequences, about a fifth seen once, with around 27% in the top ten. The sequencing input was blood. The receptors shown here come from a man between 18 and 35 years old with Graves' hyperthyroidism.

This clonotype was counted many times. The rearrangement uses TRBV11-2 and TRBJ2-7, with D hard to call. The CDR3 has 14 amino acids. Trimming pared 0 bases from V and 0 bases from J, leaving 6 bases between. Looked up from germline, CDR1 is SGHAT and CDR2 is FQNNGV. Here the CDR3 DNA reads TGTGCCAGCAGCTTAGATTCGCTCTCCTACGAGCAGTACTTC. It translates to CASSLDSLSYEQYF.

This clonotype was seen only a few times. The rearrangement joins TRBV4-1 to TRBJ1-6; D gene unclear. The CDR3 length is 14 residues. V was cut by 2 bases and J by 7 bases, with 9 bases left in between. The germline CDR1 and CDR2 sequences are MGHRA and YSYEKL. This CDR3 reads CASSQMGRNSPLHF. In DNA form, the CDR3 reads TGCGCCAGCAGCCAAATGGGAAGGAATTCACCCCTCCACTTT.

This clonotype was observed many times. This sequence joins TRBV20-1 and TRBJ1-5; tentative D call: TRBD1 (5 bases). Trimming stripped 5 bases from V and 1 base from J, with 12 bases between. Germline CDR1 reads DFQATT; CDR2 reads SNEGSKA (reference sequence). CDR3 length: 14 amino acids. This chain's CDR3 is CSAESRDSNQPQHF. In DNA form, the CDR3 reads TGCAGTGCTGAATCCCGGGACAGCAATCAGCCCCAGCATTTT.

This clonotype was observed at least ten times. The chain recombines TRBV7-2 with TRBJ1-2, with D tentatively TRBD1 (5 bases). Trimming cost V 5 bases and J 3 bases, with 10 bases left between them. The CDR3 consists of 13 residues. Germline values: CDR1 SGHTA, CDR2 FQGNSA. The CDR3 sequence: CASSAGRDYGYTF. The CDR3 DNA is TGTGCCAGCAGCGCGGGACGGGACTATGGCTACACCTTC. The whole variable domain, filled in from reference TRBV7-2 and TRBJ1-2, reads GAGVSQSPSNKVTEKGKDVELRCDPISGHTALYWYRQSLGQGLEFLIYFQGNSAPDKSGLPSDRFSAERTGGSVSTLTIQRTQQEDSAVYLCASSAGRDYGYTFGSGTRLTVV.

This clonotype was counted at least ten times. The V call is TRBV5-1, the J call TRBJ1-2; TRBD1 might be the D (6 bases). Per the germline V gene, CDR1 is SGHRS and CDR2 is YFSETQ. V lost 4 bases to trimming and J lost 6 bases, with 19 bases between them. The CDR3 loop spans 15 amino acids. This CDR3 is CASSASLGATDGYTF. CDR3 nucleotides: TGCGCCAGCAGCGCATCGTTGGGGGCCACGGATGGCTACACCTTC.